The present T cell receptor (beta chain) was sequenced within a study of blood T cell repertoires in COVID-19. As for the study in general: Samples representing acute and convalescent COVID-19 were sourced from the United States, Italy and Spain. From T cells, B-cell-depleted T cells, or PBMCs came the material, which was cDNA or gDNA.

Germline CDR1 and CDR2: LNHDA and SQIVND (reference sequence). V trimming: 3 bases; J trimming: 6 bases; junction bases outside the gene matches: 9. This CDR3 has 15 amino acids. Original processing notes: From reference gene primer amplification, estimates of nucleated cell counts were derived. Profiling relied on immunoSEQ multiplex PCR, and the TCRdb table lists in-frame clones only, not all of them. That table furnishes V, J and clone size, whereas the DNA furnished D and trimming. The sample includes 300,000 or so clones, 70% to 90% seen only once; the top ten take roughly 3.9%. The gene calls are TRBV19 and TRBJ2-3, with 7 bases identical to TRBD1. The sequence derives from a woman aged 40 to 50 with acute or convalescent COVID-19. The sequencing sample was made of peripheral blood. Written as DNA, the CDR3 is TGTGCCAGTAGTATTGGGTCAGGGGGTATGGATACGCAGTATTTT. Translated: CASSIGSGGMDTQYF.